In this sample, the clone carrying this T cell receptor beta chain turned up once. Its specificity is unknown. The data belong to a study of cytomegalovirus exposure and HLA in healthy donors. Study-level results: Presence/absence analyses took donor sequencing depth as roughly uniform. TRBV6-2, TRBV6-3 and some other V segments were excluded as indistinguishable.

The donors were healthy bone marrow donors. The CDR3 contains 13 residues. From germline, CDR1 is MNHNY and CDR2 SVGAGI (reference sequence). Trimming stripped 8 bases from V and 4 bases from J, with 12 bases between. The study ran its PCR with 60 Vbeta and 13 Jbeta primers. TCRdb keeps only in-frame clones here, not all; method: immunoSEQ multiplex PCR. The repertoire holds more than 95,000 clones, with approximately 80% as singletons. The sequence came from a man aged 25-45 years in good health and CMV-seropositive. The V gene is TRBV6-6, the J gene TRBJ2-1; a possible D gene is TRBD1 (6 bases). Specimen: PBMCs. CDR3 loop: CASADGQYNEQFF. The CDR3 nucleotides are TGTGCCAGCGCAGACGGACAGTACAATGAGCAGTTCTTC.